This T cell receptor (beta chain) was captured in a study of blood T cell repertoires in COVID-19 (dated by TCRdb to about 2020). With regard to the full study: Samples covering the acute and convalescent phases of COVID-19 were provided by collaborators in the United States, Italy and Spain. A de-identified subject ID, COVID-19 status, age in years and sex were almost always included in the sample metadata. The repertoires were released in a freely available public database intended as a resource for research on the immune response to SARS-CoV-2. Samples were obtained from the ongoing ImmuneRACE study (first 160 participants) and from 1,254 subjects provided by 6 global collaborators. The prospective study material was composed of cDNA or gDNA derived from T cells, B-cell-depleted T cells, or PBMCs. HLA class I and class II types, where available, came from metadata supplied by the sample provider rather than from assay-based typing. Deeply sampled blood TCRbeta repertoires from subjects exposed to, actively infected with, or recovered from COVID-19 were included in the dataset. Paper-wide results and their limitations: How much clinical and demographic metadata was included differed by source and by participant, and the metadata was provided uncurated.

Collaborating institutions collected whole blood in K2EDTA tubes following their own protocols. Collaborator samples were shipped for TCRbeta analysis as frozen whole blood, isolated PBMCs, or DNA extracted from either sample type. CDR1 SGHTA and CDR2 FQGNSA are derived from the germline V gene. The CDR3 runs 15 amino acids, cysteine and phenylalanine included. Just the 45-base CDR3 DNA is kept, in frame starting at base 1. Trimming removed 6 bases from V and 4 bases from J; the gene matches leave 7 bases unexplained. Worth noting for this clone: Its antigen remains unidentified. Base quality data are lacking; no much larger clone is found one base away.

TCRbeta CDR3 regions were amplified from genomic DNA by means of the immunoSEQ Assay, a bias-controlled multiplex PCR. On the study's bioinformatics: Within the assay, amplification of reference gene primers was used to estimate how many nucleated cells each sample contained. To quantify the absolute abundance of each unique TCRbeta CDR3 rearrangement, sequence reads were collapsed and filtered. For each sample, productive Simpson clonality was calculated by taking the square root of Simpson's diversity index across productive rearrangements. TCRdb limited this immuneACCESS table to in-frame rearrangements with V and J called. A share of clones is missing; checked studies link under half to unresolved V genes, and the rest is unexplained. V, J and clone size were drawn from that table, and D and trimming were deduced from the DNA. The sample profile shows 150,000 to 200,000 clones; around 86% of them were found once. The ten biggest clones cover 8% to 10% of the sample.

The chain uses TRBV7-2 and TRBJ1-5, with 9 bases aligning to TRBD1. The TCR originated in a man aged 55-75 years with acute or convalescent COVID-19. The sample comprised peripheral blood. The nucleotides are TGTGCCAGCAGGCGATCGACAGGGGGGAATCAGCCCCAGCATTTT. Translated, this gives CASRRSTGGNQPQHF.